What follows are 13 T cell receptor beta chains derived from one specimen sequenced in a study of T cells in Graves' hyperthyroidism and ophthalmopathy. RNA transcripts provided the source from which TCR beta CDR3 regions were amplified. RT-PCR in the first round (using the HTBI primer set) targeted the TCR CDR3. One entry per CDR3 protein, called by TCRdb with MiXCR from the multiplex PCR reads. Of 500,000 or so distinct CDR3 sequences in the sample, approximately 17% were seen once. Material for sequencing was blood. These receptor sequences come from a woman aged 18-29 years with Graves' ophthalmopathy.

There are many counts of this clonotype. This chain links TRBV3-2 with TRBJ1-1; the D call TRBD1 from the table was never checked on the DNA. TRBV3-2 is a pseudogene. The CDR3 contains 14 residues. CDR3 sequence reads: CASSTRQANTEAFF. Written as DNA, the CDR3 is TGTGCCAGCAGTACCCGACAGGCGAACACTGAAGCTTTCTTT.

This clonotype was recorded a few times. The chain has TRBV27 and TRBJ2-7; a weak D match, TRBD1 (6 bases). The CDR3 is 15 amino acids. V lost 0 bases and J 3 bases, leaving 12 bases between the germline ends. CDR1 MNHEY and CDR2 SMNVEV come from the germline V gene (reference sequence). The CDR3 spells CASSLSTTGYYEQYF. The CDR3 nucleotides are TGTGCCAGCAGTTTATCTACGACAGGTTACTACGAGCAGTACTTC.

The CDR3 nucleotides are TGTGCCAGCAGCCCCCCGTTGCCTCGTGAGAATGAGCAGTTCTTC. It codes for CASSPPLPRENEQFF. V and J are TRBV9 and TRBJ2-1; D is undetermined. The CDR3 spans 15 residues. Trimming stripped 4 bases from V and 7 bases from J, with 18 bases between. Germline assignment: CDR1 SGDLS and CDR2 YYNGEE.

A few counts support this clonotype. The CDR3 reads CASSQEGRHQETQYF. CDR3 bases: TGCGCCAGCAGCCAGGAGGGGAGACACCAAGAGACCCAGTACTTC. The genes are TRBV4-1 and TRBJ2-5, with D possibly matching TRBD2 (6 bases). Germline CDR1 is MGHRA and CDR2 is YSYEKL. The germline V and J ends were trimmed by 3 bases and 0 bases, with 11 bases remaining between them. The CDR3 loop spans 15 amino acids.

A few counts support this clonotype. This chain uses TRBV5-1 with TRBJ1-3, with TRBD1 matching over 9 bases. Germline CDR1 is SGHRS and CDR2 is YFSETQ. The CDR3 runs to 16 residues. Trimming cost V 4 bases and J 8 bases; bases outside gene matches: 13. CDR3 in DNA: TGCGCCAGCAGCCCTGAACAGGGGGCTGACTGGGACACCATATATTTT. Amino acids: CASSPEQGADWDTIYF.

The chain is built from TRBV5-1 and TRBJ2-7; TRBD1 might be the D (6 bases). Germline lookup yields CDR1 SGHRS and CDR2 YFSETQ. V lost 1 base, J lost 9 bases, and 8 bases lay in between. This CDR3 comprises 11 residues. The CDR3 nucleotides read TGCGCCAGCAGCTTGACAGGGAGGCAGTACTTC. Translating gives CASSLTGRQYF.

This clonotype was seen many times. This chain uses TRBV12-3 or TRBV12-4 with TRBJ1-2; D is unresolved. Trimming removed 5 bases from V and 4 bases from J, with 23 bases in between. The CDR3 spans 17 residues. CDR3 DNA: TGTGCCAGCAGTCCCCGCCCCGGCAGGACCTTTACCTATGGCTACACCTTC. It encodes CASSPRPGRTFTYGYTF.

The sample holds many counts of this clonotype. The genes are TRBV2 and TRBJ2-4; D call uncertain. Germline CDR1 reads SNHLY; CDR2 reads FYNNEI. The CDR3 runs 12 residues. Trimming shortened V by 6 bases and J by 4 bases, and 7 bases separated the two germline ends. The CDR3 protein is CASSGAKNIQYF. Here the CDR3 DNA reads TGTGCCAGCAGCGGCGCGAAAAACATTCAGTACTTC.

This clonotype was seen at least ten times. The rearrangement uses TRBV28 and TRBJ2-5, with D tentatively TRBD1 (5 bases). The CDR3 runs 12 residues. CDR1 is MDHEN and CDR2 is SYDVKM in the germline V gene. Trimming cost V 4 bases and J 3 bases, with 6 bases left between them. The CDR3 DNA follows: TGTGCCAGCAGTTCCAGGGAAGAGACCCAGTACTTC. Amino acids: CASSSREETQYF.

Many counts were recorded for this clonotype. The chain is built from TRBV5-1 and TRBJ2-2; the match to TRBD1 covers 7 bases. V was pared by 4 bases and J by 6 bases, with 9 bases of the junction left unmatched. Germline loops: CDR1 SGHRS, CDR2 YFSETQ. This CDR3 has 15 residues. The CDR3 region has the DNA TGCGCCAGCAGCAGGTTGACAGGGTCGTCCGGGGAGCTGTTTTTT. Its protein is CASSRLTGSSGELFF.

The table lists this clonotype with a few counts. V and J are TRBV29-1 and TRBJ2-3; D remains ambiguous. CDR1 SQVTM and CDR2 ANQGSEA come from the germline V gene. The germline V and J ends were trimmed by 7 bases and 5 bases, with 13 bases remaining between them. The length of the CDR3 is 12 residues. The chain's CDR3 is CSGLPLGDTQYF. The CDR3 region has the DNA TGCAGCGGCCTTCCTCTCGGAGATACGCAGTATTTT.

This clonotype was recorded at least ten times. This chain connects TRBV28 to TRBJ2-1; possibly TRBD2 for D (5 bases). Trimming pared 3 bases from V and 6 bases from J, leaving 9 bases between. This CDR3 is 13 amino acids long. Germline-derived CDR1 and CDR2 are MDHEN and SYDVKM. This CDR3 reads CASSLWTVNEQFF. DNA for the CDR3: TGTGCCAGCAGTTTGTGGACTGTCAATGAGCAGTTCTTC. Full variable domain (remainder filled in from reference TRBV28 and TRBJ2-1): DVKVTQSSRYLVKRTGEKVFLECVQDMDHENMFWYRQDPGLGLRLIYFSYDVKMKEKGDIPEGYSVSREKKERFSLILESASTNQTSMYLCASSLWTVNEQFFGPGTRLTVL.

The CDR3 DNA reads TGTGCCACCAGCAGAGATCACAGACAAAACCAACTCTTCTTT. It codes for CATSRDHRQNQLFF. This rearrangement joins TRBV15 to TRBJ1-1; D call uncertain. The germline V and J ends were trimmed by 0 bases and 14 bases, with 19 bases remaining between them. Looked up from germline, CDR1 is LNHNV and CDR2 is YYDKDF (reference sequence). CDR3 length: 14 residues.